This T cell receptor beta chain was sequenced in a study of regulatory T cells in long-lasting Graves disease. This sample's time point: newly diagnosed GD, antithyroid drugs for less than 3 months. Generation of the TCR library employed RNA extracted from PBMCs. All patients originated from an endocrinology department located in Xi'an, China. There are 13 residues in the CDR3. Per germline, CDR1 SGHTS and CDR2 YDEGEE. The V gene lost 5 bases and the J gene lost 5 bases, with 13 bases spanning the gap. Libraries of TCR beta came from iRepertoire HTBI primers plus Arm-PCR of CDR3 regions. MiXCR was run by TCRdb on the multiplex PCR reads, yielding one entry per CDR3 protein. The sample contains about 200,000 distinct CDR3 sequences, around 19% of which appear only once. These same data were also listed under a study on T cells in Graves' hyperthyroidism and ophthalmopathy. As that study records: Ophthalmopathy and stable hyperthyroidism were told apart by a 13 V-J model.

Sequences were derived from peripheral blood mononuclear cells (PBMCs), sampled at new diagnosis, from a patient treated with antithyroid drugs. The sequence derives from a woman aged 30 to 39 with Graves disease. The chain employs TRBV5-8 and TRBJ2-5; a possible D gene is TRBD1 (5 bases). This chain's CDR3 is CASRGRGRETQYF. The CDR3 DNA follows: TGTGCCAGCAGGGGAAGGGGAAGGGAGACCCAGTACTTC.